The clone carrying this TCR beta chain came up a few times. In the study's own analysis: Nucleated cell counts were estimated from reference gene primer amplification. The assay was immunoSEQ multiplex PCR, and TCRdb's table has in-frame clones only and misses some. V and J calls and clone size follow that table, whereas D and trimming were derived from the DNA. This table holds fewer than 700,000 clones, 70% to 90% found once. The CDR3 contains 14 residues. The V gene's germline CDR1 is SNHLY and CDR2 FYNNEI. V was pared by 8 bases and J by 0 bases, with 4 bases of the junction left unmatched. While infection was still active, Seattle patients were enrolled and then followed longitudinally. The data derive from a study of blood T cell repertoires in COVID-19. Study-level information: Whether acute or convalescent, the COVID-19 samples came from the United States, Italy and Spain. Nucleic acid was either cDNA or gDNA, and it came from T cells, B-cell-depleted T cells, or PBMCs.

The TCR originated in a woman between 50 and 59 years old with COVID-19, enrolled during active disease. The chain has TRBV2 and TRBJ2-7; 10 positions agree with TRBD1. Material for sequencing was peripheral blood. The CDR3 nucleotides are TGTGCCAGCCAGACAGGGGGCGCCTCCTACGAGCAGTACTTC. Translating it yields CASQTGGASYEQYF.